This T cell receptor beta chain was documented in a study of blood T cell repertoires in COVID-19. As for the study in general: The United States, Italy and Spain were the sources of the acute and convalescent COVID-19 samples. PBMCs, B-cell-depleted T cells, or T cells were the source of the cDNA or gDNA that made up the material.

CDR1 and CDR2 from the germline V gene are MDHEN and SYDVKM. V shed 3 bases and J 3 bases; nucleotides not matched to a gene: 9. The CDR3 spans 16 residues. In the study's own analysis: Counts of nucleated cells, estimated from reference gene primer amplification, were obtained. Assay: immunoSEQ multiplex PCR; the TCRdb copy retains only in-frame clones and omits some. That table is the source of V, J and clone size, and D and trimming were worked out from the DNA. The sample has 200,000 to 300,000 clones, approximately 90% seen once. Sequencing used peripheral blood. V and J are TRBV28 and TRBJ1-2; TRBD1 aligns across 8 bases. This TCR was sampled from a woman aged 40 to 49 with acute or convalescent COVID-19. The CDR3 nucleotides are TGTGCCAGCAGTTTTGGGGCCTTGGGACAGGACTATGGCTACACCTTC. Amino acid sequence: CASSFGALGQDYGYTF.